This entry concerns a single TCR beta chain. Its antigen remains unidentified. Base qualities are missing; no much larger clone stands one base away. The source of the sample is a study of blood T cells in healthy people across ages (dated by TCRdb to the mid-2010s). Turning to the overall study: In model experiments, template switching captured roughly one uniquely barcoded TCR beta cDNA molecule for every two T cells. Using deep sequencing normalized with unique cDNA molecular identifiers, the study measured how TCR beta repertoire diversity changes with age. The donors were divided into four age groups: young (average around 15 years), middle-aged (around 37), aged (about 60) and long-lived (nearly 85). To avoid experimental bias, donors of different ages were distributed randomly across sequencing lanes. For two donors (one aged 18 to 30 and one aged 80 or older), the study analyzed two additional independent replicas of 1 million unique cDNA reads from the same blood draw. What the research found in general, with its limitations: The percentage of naive T cells measured by flow cytometry correlated strongly with observed TCR beta diversity. Compared with the aged group, more naive CD4+ T cells, fewer expanded clones and increased TCR diversity were shown by the long-lived group, suggesting age selection. Observed TCR beta diversity per million T cells fell roughly linearly with age, and a significant reduction was already apparent by age roughly 41. Because the CMV infection status of the donors was unknown, age-related changes in expanded clonotypes may potentially have been confounded. Bulk unsorted PBMC profiling prevented conclusive comparison of naive and antigen-experienced compartments. Estimates of total diversity based on one million sequenced T cells were regarded as lower bounds and as underestimates.

The library was built by means of 5' RACE. This sample was sequenced with an Illumina HiSeq 2500. The second PCR ran for roughly 7 to 11 cycles and used a J-beta primer mix along with a sample-barcoded 5' primer. Each TCR beta cDNA molecule received a unique molecular identifier from a template-switch 5' adaptor carrying 12 random nucleotides. Each sample yielded at least 2.5 million CDR3-containing paired-end reads. First-strand cDNA was synthesized from all RNA with the Mint cDNA synthesis kit, primed by a TRBC-specific oligonucleotide. Following uracil-DNA glycosylase treatment, a first 18-cycle PCR with universal primers M1SS and BC2_uni_R was performed on all cDNA. Concerning the study's data processing: For normalization, 1 million high-quality reads were randomly selected from each sample, with every read carrying a distinct molecular identifier. Instead of being binned into consensus sequences, reads with shared molecular identifiers were discarded. MiTCR, run with a Q25 quality threshold and the strictest error-elimination algorithm, handled CDR3 identification, clonotype clustering and error correction. A nonparametric unseen species model using Euler transformation provided a lower-bound estimate of total TCR beta diversity. The public reads were reanalyzed by TCRdb: fastp trimming at Q25, MiXCR alignment, in-frame beta chains only. Rows with a matching CDR3 protein are joined into one entry that keeps the most common DNA and genes. The V and J calls shown here were made by TCRdb, not taken from the authors' results. This sample has over 1,500,000 distinct CDR3 sequences in its table, and roughly 50% of those were observed once. Over 2% of the sample is held by the ten biggest clonotypes.

The CDR3, from cysteine to phenylalanine, totals 11 residues. Only the CDR3 region is kept as DNA, spanning 33 bases read in frame from base 1. Reading the germline V gene (reference sequence) gives CDR1 DFQATT and CDR2 SNEGSKA. Trimming at the junction amounts to 4 bases on V and 5 bases on J, and the germline ends lie 7 bases apart. The donors were roughly 40 Caucasian individuals from Russia, aged 6 to 90 years, who were systemically healthy. Roughly 10 milliliters of peripheral blood were collected from each donor into EDTA-treated Vacutainer tubes. Ficoll-Paque density-gradient centrifugation was used to isolate PBMCs, with at least 7 million per sample. Total RNA, at least 6 micrograms per sample, was extracted from PBMCs with Trizol reagent. For every donor, flow cytometry on a PBMC aliquot measured the percentage of naive CD45RAhigh/CD27high T cells.

Sequencing was performed on blood. The sequence was collected from a woman aged 35 to 49 in good health. Recombination linked TRBV20-1 to TRBJ2-3; there is no confident call for the D gene. The nucleotide sequence reads TGCAGTGCTACACCCGAAGATACGCAGTATTTT. Protein translation: CSATPEDTQYF.